This T cell receptor beta chain was observed in a study of radiotherapy plus CTLA-4 blockade in lung cancer. The table lists this clone with a few counts. Repertoires were generated with immunoSEQ multiplex PCR, while TCRdb's copy carries only in-frame clones and drops some. The data show 50,000 to 65,000 clones, about three quarters seen once. The source material was peripheral blood, sampled from a patient treated with radiotherapy plus ipilimumab. The clonotype was recovered from a human donor with non-small cell lung cancer whose response to radiotherapy plus ipilimumab could not be evaluated.

The CDR3 region has the DNA TGTGCCTGGAGCGGACTTGTCAATGAGCAGTTCTTC. This sequence encodes CAWSGLVNEQFF. V usage is TRBV30 and J usage is TRBJ2-1, with D maybe TRBD2 (5 bases). This CDR3 comprises 12 residues. In germline, CDR1 is GTSNPN, CDR2 SVGIG (reference sequence). V was shortened by 3 bases and J by 6 bases, with 9 bases between the two germline ends.